This T cell receptor beta chain was obtained from a study of blood T cells in healthy people across ages. Primed by a sample-barcoded 5' primer and a J-beta primer mix, a second PCR proceeded for about 7 to 12 cycles. TCRdb reprocessed the 5' RACE reads via MiXCR and lists one record per CDR3 protein. The sample includes 450,000 to 650,000 distinct CDR3 sequences, less than 25% seen only once; the top ten take 8.5% to 9.5%. Germline V lookup: CDR1 SGHTA, CDR2 FQGTGA. The length of the CDR3 is 12 residues. The V and J ends lost 11 bases and 4 bases respectively, with 14 bases between them. These same records also appear under a second study, on T cells of mothers and their children.

V and J are TRBV7-3 and TRBJ1-1; D might be TRBD1 (5 bases). Sequencing was done on a sample of blood. This TCR derives from a boy between 10 and 17 years old in good health. DNA of the CDR3: TGTGCCGGCCAGGGAGGGTTCACTGAAGCTTTCTTT. Amino acids: CAGQGGFTEAFF.